Listed below are T cell receptor beta chains from one sample, sequenced in a study of blood T cell repertoires in COVID-19. Some clones are missing from TCRdb's copy, which holds only in-frame ones; the method was immunoSEQ multiplex PCR. The sample carries 200,000 to 250,000 clones, 85% to 90% recorded once. Sample: peripheral blood. The receptors shown here come from a man between 60 and 75 years old with acute or convalescent COVID-19. CDR3s include the opening cysteine and the closing phenylalanine or tryptophan. D genes are given only for firm matches. Where a row states a size, it is once, few, many or the class of an expanded clone; other rows omit it.

cdr3_aa cdr3_nt j_call v_call clone_size d_call
CASRRQGGTEAFF TGTGCCAGTAGAAGGCAGGGTGGTACTGAAGCTTTCTTT TRBJ1-1 TRBV19 - -
CATSASGTGLSSYNEQFF TGTGCCACCAGTGCCTCCGGGACGGGACTCAGCTCCTACAATGAGCAGTTCTTC TRBJ2-1 TRBV24-1 - -
CASSLSGDYGYTF TGTGCCAGCAGCTTATCAGGGGACTATGGCTACACCTTC TRBJ1-2 TRBV11-1 - -
CASSIDRRREQYF TGTGCCAGTAGTATAGATCGAAGGCGGGAGCAGTACTTC TRBJ2-7 TRBV19 - -
CASRRTGNEKLFF TGTGCCAGCAGGAGGACAGGGAATGAAAAACTGTTTTTT TRBJ1-4 TRBV28 - TRBD1
CASTTGFRNEQFF TGTGCCAGCACGACAGGGTTCAGGAATGAGCAGTTCTTC TRBJ2-1 TRBV28 few TRBD1
CASSVTGQRGGSSYNEQFF TGTGCCAGCAGCGTCACGGGACAGCGCGGGGGGAGCTCCTACAATGAGCAGTTCTTC TRBJ2-1 TRBV9 - -
CASSQGRAGRRGNEQFF TGCGCCAGCAGCCAGGGCAGAGCGGGCAGAAGAGGCAATGAGCAGTTCTTC TRBJ2-1 TRBV4-1 - -
CASSTSGTNNEQFF TGTGCCAGCTCAACTAGCGGGACTAACAATGAGCAGTTCTTC TRBJ2-1 TRBV18 once TRBD2
CASSPGEGGASKNIQYF TGTGCCAGCAGTCCCGGGGAAGGGGGCGCGTCCAAAAACATTCAGTACTTC TRBJ2-4 TRBV6-6 - TRBD1
CASSTGIYEQYF TGTGCCAGCAGTACAGGGATTTACGAGCAGTACTTC TRBJ2-7 TRBV6-6 - -
CASSLTSGPYEQYF TGCGCCAGCAGCTTGACTAGCGGTCCCTACGAGCAGTACTTC TRBJ2-7 TRBV5-1 - TRBD2
CAWSPRTVAYEQYF TGTGCCTGGAGTCCCCGGACAGTAGCCTACGAGCAGTACTTC TRBJ2-7 TRBV30 - -
CASSPSGTTSNEQFF TGTGCCAGCAGCCCCTCCGGGACTACAAGCAATGAGCAGTTCTTC TRBJ2-1 TRBV9 - TRBD2
CASSVDPDNSPLHF TGTGCCAGCAGCGTAGATCCAGATAATTCACCCCTCCACTTT TRBJ1-6 TRBV9 once -
CASSTRSGASANTGELFF TGTGCCAGTAGTACGAGGTCAGGGGCCAGCGCGAACACCGGGGAGCTGTTTTTT TRBJ2-2 TRBV19 - -